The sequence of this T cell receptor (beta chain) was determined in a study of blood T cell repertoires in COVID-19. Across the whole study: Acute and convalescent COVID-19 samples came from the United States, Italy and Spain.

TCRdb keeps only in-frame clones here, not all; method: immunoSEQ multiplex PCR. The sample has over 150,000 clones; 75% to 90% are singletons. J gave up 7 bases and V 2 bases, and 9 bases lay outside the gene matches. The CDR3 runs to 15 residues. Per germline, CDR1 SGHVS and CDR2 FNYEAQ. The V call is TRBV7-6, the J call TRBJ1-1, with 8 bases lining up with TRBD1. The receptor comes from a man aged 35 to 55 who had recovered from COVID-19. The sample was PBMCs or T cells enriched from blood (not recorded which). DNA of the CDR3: TGTGCCAGCAGCTTAACGCAGGGGGCTCAGAATGAAGCTTTCTTT. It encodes CASSLTQGAQNEAFF.